The rows below give T cell receptor beta chains drawn from one sample of a study of blood T cell repertoires in COVID-19. Here immunoSEQ multiplex PCR was the method, and the copy in TCRdb shows in-frame clones only, minus some. Among approximately 66,000 clones listed, approximately 91% were seen once. The sequencing sample was made of peripheral blood. These receptors were obtained from a woman aged 50 to 60 with active or convalescent COVID-19. CDR3s leave out the opening cysteine and the closing phenylalanine or tryptophan. A D gene is named only where the DNA matches it firmly.

>11|TRBV27|TRBD1
ASRLNRQGVAF
>13|TRBV20-1|TRBD2
SASPGLAYTDTQY
>12|TRBV7-2|.
ASRVGQPYNEQF
>11|TRBV7-9|TRBD2
ASDVREADTQY
>12|TRBV5-4|TRBD1
ASSWADRGGEQF
>14|TRBV5-1|.
ASSFGNRGRGYEQY
>12|TRBV27|.
ASSLDRNNSPLH
>18|TRBV7-6|TRBD2
ASSSRVGSGTLSGANVLT
>13|TRBV5-1|TRBD2
ASSLGLAGGSEQY
>11|TRBV29-1|TRBD1
SVGTGDDTEAF
>14|TRBV3-1/TRBV3-2|.
ASSPMAGKIQGEQF
>14|TRBV11-2|TRBD2
ASSLEVTSGRYEQY
>12|TRBV5-4|TRBD2
ASSLGGRAPEQY